This passage covers 31 T cell receptor beta chains from one sample sequenced in a study of beta chain features in type 1 diabetes. The investigators reverse transcribed all of the isolated RNA, so they sequenced expressed TCRB transcripts. Clones were read by immunoSEQ multiplex PCR, and TCRdb kept only the in-frame ones, dropping some. The sample holds a few hundred thousand clones; roughly 15% are singletons and the top ten take approximately 7%. Sequencing input: central memory CD4+ T cells from blood. The receptors were gathered from a man aged 30 to 39 in good health.

The J gene is TRBJ1-5, the V gene TRBV5-1, with D hard to call. Germline CDR1 is SGHRS and CDR2 is YFSETQ. This CDR3 has 17 residues. Trimming cost V 8 bases and J 1 base, with 22 bases left between them. CDR3 nucleotide sequence: TGCGCCAGGAGTGTTATATTGCGGAGTGGAAGCAATCAGCCCCAGCATTTT. Translation gives CARSVILRSGSNQPQHF. Full variable domain (rest looked up from reference TRBV5-1 and TRBJ1-5): KAGVTQTPRYLIKTRGQQVTLSCSPISGHRSVSWYQQTPGQGLQFLFEYFSETQRNKGNFPGRFSGRQFSNSRSEMNVSTLELGDSALYLCARSVILRSGSNQPQHFGDGTRLSIL.

This clone has a handful of counts. This chain joins TRBV4-3 and TRBJ2-1, with TRBD1 matching over 7 bases. This CDR3 comprises 15 residues. Trimming took 4 bases from V and 6 from J; bases not matched to a gene: 9. Germline values: CDR1 LGHNA, CDR2 YSLEER. CDR3: CASSLSPTGVNEQFF. CDR3 nucleotide sequence: TGCGCCAGCAGCCTATCCCCCACAGGGGTCAATGAGCAGTTCTTC.

The chain has TRBV7-9 and TRBJ2-2; TRBD2 might be the D (5 bases). Germline CDR1 SEHNR, CDR2 FQNEAQ (reference sequence). V lost 3 bases and J lost 4, with 9 bases in between. The CDR3 totals 14 residues. CDR3 DNA sequence: TGTGCCAGCAGCTTCCGGACTGTCACCGGGGAGCTGTTTTTT. It encodes CASSFRTVTGELFF.

The CDR3 protein is CASRRTGDNEQFF. For the CDR3, the DNA is TGTGCCAGCAGGAGAACAGGGGACAATGAGCAGTTCTTC. The chain combines TRBV7-2 with TRBJ2-1; the match to TRBD1 covers 7 bases. With V trimmed by 6 bases and J by 5 bases, 4 bases remained unmatched. This CDR3 comprises 13 residues. The germline V gene has CDR1 SGHTA and CDR2 FQGNSA.

The V gene is TRBV18, the J gene TRBJ2-1; 9 positions agree with TRBD1. The CDR3 is 15 residues long. Germline CDR1 is KGHSH and CDR2 is LQKENI. V trimming: 4 bases; J trimming: 6 bases; junction bases outside the gene matches: 7. CDR3 amino acids: CASSQGQGWGNEQFF. The DNA for the CDR3 is TGTGCCAGCTCACAAGGACAGGGGTGGGGCAATGAGCAGTTCTTC.

This clone was seen only a few times. CDR3 amino acids: CASSQEPQVLTDTQYF. CDR3 DNA sequence: TGCGCCAGCAGCCAAGAACCACAGGTCCTCACAGATACGCAGTATTTT. This rearrangement joins TRBV4-3 to TRBJ2-3, with a weak D call TRBD1 (5 bases). Trimming cost V 0 bases and J 2 bases, with 12 bases left between them. Germline assignment: CDR1 LGHNA and CDR2 YSLEER. The CDR3 has 16 amino acids.

This clone was recorded a few times. The chain uses TRBV5-4 and TRBJ2-5; 7 bases match TRBD2. The J call may be mistaken, given a closer DNA end match to TRBJ2-7. This CDR3 contains 16 residues. In germline, CDR1 is SGHNT, CDR2 YYREEE (reference sequence). This CDR3 is CASSPAAAAGTYEQYF. Here the CDR3 DNA reads TGTGCCAGCAGCCCGGCCGCAGCAGCGGGGACCTACGAGCAGTACTTC.

This clone was observed a few times. The chain carries TRBV5-4 and TRBJ2-1; D gene ambiguous. The germline V and J ends were trimmed by 0 bases and 11 bases, with 6 bases remaining between them. Looked up from germline, CDR1 is SGHNT and CDR2 is YYREEE (reference sequence). This CDR3 is 11 amino acids long. CDR3 DNA: TGTGCCAGCAGCTTGGGGGGAAAGCAGTTCTTC. It encodes CASSLGGKQFF.

The chain combines TRBV9 with TRBJ1-2, with 8 bases fitting TRBD1. V was pared by 4 bases and J by 7 bases, with 9 bases of the junction left unmatched. CDR1 SGDLS and CDR2 YYNGEE come from the germline V gene. This CDR3 spans 14 amino acids. CDR3 region: CASSPRTGSIGYTF. CDR3 in DNA: TGTGCCAGCAGCCCCCGGACAGGGTCTATTGGCTACACCTTC.

This clone was found a few times. V is TRBV7-8 and J is TRBJ2-5; the match to TRBD2 covers 7 bases. The CDR3 length is 14 residues. V lost 5 bases to trimming and J lost 4 bases; unmatched junction nucleotides: 7. The germline V gene has CDR1 SGHVS and CDR2 FQNEAQ. The DNA of the CDR3 is TGTGCCAGCAGCGACAGCGGGATCCTAGAGACCCAGTACTTC. It specifies CASSDSGILETQYF.

This clone was picked up a small number of times. CDR3 in DNA: TGTGCCATTACGAGGGGGCGGAACACCGGGGAGCTGTTTTTT. Translation: CAITRGRNTGELFF. This chain joins TRBV6-5 and TRBJ2-2, with 7 bases lining up with TRBD1. Germline V lookup: CDR1 MNHEY, CDR2 SVGAGI. V lost 10 bases and J lost 1; bases outside the gene matches: 6. The CDR3 runs to 14 residues.

In this sample, this clone turned up a few times. This rearrangement joins TRBV6-5 to TRBJ2-1, with D perhaps TRBD1 (5 bases). Trimming left V 8 bases short and J 6 bases short, with 14 bases between. The CDR3 consists of 13 residues. CDR1 is MNHEY, CDR2 SVGAGI, per germline. This chain's CDR3 is CASHPLGANEQFF. In nucleotides, the CDR3 is TGTGCCAGCCACCCCTTAGGGGCCAATGAGCAGTTCTTC.

The table lists this clone with a few counts. The chain is built from TRBV6-6 and TRBJ1-6; D perhaps matches TRBD1 (6 bases). Germline lookup yields CDR1 MNHNY and CDR2 SVGAGI (reference sequence). CDR3 length: 14 residues. V dropped 7 bases and J dropped 9 bases, with 16 bases sitting between them. The CDR3 DNA is TGTGCCAGCATTAGACAGGAGCGGAGTTCACCCCTCCACTTT. As protein: CASIRQERSSPLHF.

The rearrangement joins TRBV5-4 to TRBJ2-5; TRBD2 matches at 8 bases. This CDR3 contains 15 residues. Trimming at V came to 0 bases and at J to 4 bases, leaving 5 bases not matched to a gene. CDR1 and CDR2 (germline): SGHNT, YYREEE (reference sequence). The CDR3 region is CASSLGGGNGETQYF. The DNA for the CDR3 is TGTGCCAGCAGCTTGGGCGGGGGGAATGGAGAGACCCAGTACTTC.

This clone was seen ten or more times. The chain carries TRBV19 and TRBJ2-2, with D perhaps matching TRBD1 (5 bases). From germline, CDR1 is LNHDA and CDR2 SQIVND (reference sequence). The CDR3 loop spans 14 amino acids. Deletions cut 4 bases from V and 6 bases from J, with 12 bases between. CDR3 amino acids: CASSTTGRAGELFF. Here the CDR3 DNA reads TGTGCCAGTAGTACAACAGGACGGGCCGGGGAGCTGTTTTTT. Full variable domain (missing parts from reference TRBV19 and TRBJ2-2): DGGITQSPKYLFRKEGQNVTLSCEQNLNHDAMYWYRQDPGQGLRLIYYSQIVNDFQKGDIAEGYSVSREKKESFPLTVTSAQKNPTAFYLCASSTTGRAGELFFGEGSRLTVL.

This clone was counted between two and nine times. The chain is built from TRBV21-1 and TRBJ2-3; the D call in the table, TRBD2, was not verified against the DNA. TRBV21-1 constitutes a pseudogene. The length of the CDR3 is 17 residues. The CDR3 nucleotides are TGTGCCAGCAGCAACCCCCTCAGCGGGGTTAGCACAGATACGCAGTATTTT. Protein: CASSNPLSGVSTDTQYF.

This clone was counted between two and nine times. The chain joins TRBV5-5 to TRBJ2-3; D is unresolved. CDR1 SGHKS and CDR2 YYEKEE come from the germline V gene (reference sequence). Trimming stripped 3 bases from V and 0 bases from J, with 11 bases between. The CDR3 loop spans 15 amino acids. In nucleotides, the CDR3 is TGTGCCAGCAGCTCAACAGCCACTAGCACAGATACGCAGTATTTT. This codes for CASSSTATSTDTQYF.

This clone was detected many times. V and J are TRBV7-9 and TRBJ2-7; 7 nucleotides line up with TRBD1. The V gene end was trimmed by 6 bases and the J gene end by 2 bases; junction bases not matched to a gene: 7. The CDR3 is 14 amino acids. Germline V gives CDR1 SEHNR, CDR2 FQNEAQ (reference sequence). The CDR3 nucleotides read TGTGCCAGCAGTAAACAGGGGTTAGCCTACGAGCAGTACTTC. Translated, it gives CASSKQGLAYEQYF.

This clone came up many times. The chain links TRBV5-8 to TRBJ2-1, with D possibly being TRBD1 or TRBD2 (5 bases each). CDR1 is SGHTS, CDR2 YDEGEE, per germline. The CDR3 contains 12 residues. Trimming took 0 bases from V and 10 from J, leaving 8 bases between them. The CDR3 is CASSLVGDEQFF. In DNA form, the CDR3 reads TGTGCCAGCAGCTTGGTGGGGGACGAGCAGTTCTTC. Supplemented by reference TRBV5-8 and TRBJ2-1, the full variable domain reads EAGVTQSPTHLIKTRGQQATLRCSPISGHTSVYWYQQALGLGLQFLLWYDEGEERNRGNFPPRFSGRQFPNYSSELNVNALELEDSALYLCASSLVGDEQFFGPGTRLTVL.

This clone was recorded many times. V is TRBV11-2 and J is TRBJ2-1; 7 bases are a match to TRBD2. This CDR3 contains 15 residues. V lost 5 bases, J lost 6 bases, and 10 bases stayed unmatched. CDR1 SGHAT and CDR2 FQNNGV come from the germline V gene. The CDR3 here is CASSLLSGVGNEQFF. DNA for the CDR3: TGTGCCAGCAGCCTCCTCAGCGGGGTAGGCAATGAGCAGTTCTTC.

This clone appeared a few times. This rearrangement joins TRBV19 to TRBJ1-2; possible D gene TRBD1, 5 bases. The CDR3 is made up of 13 amino acids. The V end was cut by 3 bases, the J end by 10 bases, with 15 bases between. Germline V gene lookup returns CDR1 LNHDA and CDR2 SQIVND (reference sequence). The CDR3 reads CASSMGTLSVYTF. The CDR3 DNA sequence: TGTGCCAGTAGTATGGGGACTCTAAGTGTCTACACCTTC.

The sample holds a few counts of this clone. At one boundary the junction diverges from the germline segment, which might be a read error. The V call is TRBV27, the J call TRBJ2-1, with D possibly being TRBD2 (6 bases). Per the germline V gene, CDR1 is MNHEY and CDR2 is SMNVEV (reference sequence). This CDR3 is built from 17 residues. The CDR3 protein is CASSLSTYGSSYNEQFF. CDR3 in DNA: TGTGCCAGCAGTCTATCTACCTACGGGAGCTCCTACAATGAGCAGTTCTTC.

As for this clone: This CDR3 is also generated by other DNA sequences in the sample. V gene TRBV4-3 combines with J gene TRBJ2-1, with 10 bases identical to TRBD1. Per the germline V gene, CDR1 is LGHNA and CDR2 is YSLEER. V lost 4 bases, J lost 7 bases, and 4 bases stayed unmatched. This CDR3 has 14 residues. CDR3 in amino acids: CASSPRTGGNEQFF. The DNA for the CDR3 is TGCGCCAGCAGCCCGCGGACAGGGGGAAATGAGCAGTTCTTC.

The sample holds a few counts of this clone. The chain joins TRBV29-1 to TRBJ2-1; D may be TRBD2 (5 bases). V lost 6 bases and J lost 4, with 13 bases in between. CDR3 length equals 13 residues. The V gene's germline CDR1 is SQVTM and CDR2 ANQGSEA. The chain's CDR3 is CSVPSPPYNEQFF. In nucleotides, the CDR3 is TGCAGCGTACCTAGCCCGCCTTACAATGAGCAGTTCTTC.

The chain carries TRBV9 and TRBJ2-3; perhaps TRBD2 as D (6 bases). CDR1 is SGDLS and CDR2 is YYNGEE in the germline V gene. V shed 7 bases and J shed 6 bases, with 21 bases lying between them. The CDR3 sequence is 15 residues long. This chain's CDR3 is CASSGGLDARDTQYF. The CDR3 DNA sequence: TGTGCCAGCTCTGGGGGACTGGACGCCCGCGATACGCAGTATTTT.

CDR3 region: CASSARHQGGGETQYF. As DNA, the CDR3 is TGTGCCAGCAGCGCCCGCCATCAGGGTGGGGGGGAGACCCAGTACTTC. The J gene is TRBJ2-5, the V gene TRBV7-9, with a possible D match to TRBD2 (6 bases). V shed 5 bases and J shed 5 bases, with 21 bases lying between them. Germline CDR1 SEHNR, CDR2 FQNEAQ (reference sequence). The CDR3 has 16 residues.

The genes are TRBV11-3 and TRBJ1-1, with D possibly matching TRBD1 (6 bases). Deletions cut 5 bases from V and 8 bases from J, with 21 bases between. The CDR3 has 15 residues. Germline lookup yields CDR1 SGHNT and CDR2 YENEEA. The CDR3 DNA sequence: TGTGCCAGCAGCCTCTTACAGGGAGCCCTCGTCGAAGCTTTCTTT. Translating it yields CASSLLQGALVEAFF. The full variable domain, in which reference TRBV11-3 and TRBJ1-1 provide the parts outside the CDR3, is EAGVVQSPRYKIIEKKQPVAFWCNPISGHNTLYWYLQNLGQGPELLIRYENEEAVDDSQLPKDRFSAERLKGVDSTLKIQPAELGDSAVYLCASSLLQGALVEAFFGQGTRLTVV.

In regard to this clone: Other nucleotide sequences in the sample specify the same CDR3. J is TRBJ2-1 and V is TRBV30; 8 bases are a match to TRBD2. V lost 2 bases and J lost 4; bases outside the gene matches: 7. Germline V gives CDR1 GTSNPN, CDR2 SVGIG (reference sequence). The CDR3 loop spans 15 amino acids. The CDR3 here is CAWSWASGLYNEQFF. CDR3 coding DNA: TGTGCCTGGAGTTGGGCTAGCGGGTTATACAATGAGCAGTTCTTC.

This clone was picked up many times. V gene TRBV7-2 combines with J gene TRBJ2-1; D gene ambiguous. Germline assignment: CDR1 SGHTA and CDR2 FQGNSA. The CDR3 runs 11 residues. V lost 4 bases, J lost 12 bases, and 10 bases lay in between. In DNA form, the CDR3 reads TGTGCCAGCAGCTCGGACGTAGTGCAGTTCTTC. It specifies CASSSDVVQFF.

The chain links TRBV2 to TRBJ2-5; 8 bases match TRBD1. V gave up 8 bases and J gave up 5 bases; unmatched junction bases: 7. CDR1 and CDR2 from the germline V gene are SNHLY and FYNNEI. This CDR3 has 13 residues. The CDR3 loop reads CASGSGGWETQYF. CDR3 DNA: TGTGCCAGCGGGTCAGGGGGCTGGGAGACCCAGTACTTC.

In this sample, this clone turned up a few times. The gene calls are TRBV11-2 and TRBJ2-5; possibly TRBD1 for D (6 bases). The germline CDR1 and CDR2 sequences are SGHAT and FQNNGV. This CDR3 is built from 15 residues. Trimming took 5 bases from V and 1 from J, leaving 14 bases between them. CDR3 sequence (DNA): TGTGCCAGCAGCACCGGGGACACCAGCCAAGAGACCCAGTACTTC. This codes for CASSTGDTSQETQYF.